Listed here is a single T cell receptor (beta chain). From germline, CDR1 is SEHNR and CDR2 FQNEAQ (reference sequence). The CDR3 spans 15 residues. Trimming left V 0 bases short and J 2 bases short, with 11 bases between. These data belong to a study of blood T cell repertoires in COVID-19. Study-wide context: Acute and convalescent COVID-19 samples came from the United States, Italy and Spain.

Under the authors' procedure: Amplified reference gene primers provided the basis for estimating nucleated cell counts. The assay was immunoSEQ multiplex PCR, and TCRdb's table has in-frame clones only and misses some. The V and J calls and clone size are taken from that table; D and trimming were inferred from the DNA. Of about 300,000 clones listed, approximately 83% are singletons. The sequencing sample was made of PBMCs or T cells enriched from blood (not recorded which). The chain uses TRBV7-9 and TRBJ2-7; possible D gene TRBD2, 6 bases. The source is a man aged 25-45 years who had recovered from COVID-19. The CDR3 DNA reads TGTGCCAGCAGCTTAGCGCGAGGACTACCCTACGAGCAGTACTTC. This encodes CASSLARGLPYEQYF.